This is a list of T cell receptor beta chains from one sample in a study of naive and memory T cell subsets. TCRdb passed the UMI-ligation and nested PCR reads through MiXCR, listing each CDR3 protein once. This sample has 95,000 to 150,000 distinct CDR3 sequences, with over 30% found just once. Sequencing input: central memory CD4+ T cells from blood. The origin of the receptors is a human donor in good health. Each CDR3 is given without its conserved first and last residue. Each record gives: V gene, J gene, CDR3 protein.

v_gene: TRBV29-1
j_gene: TRBJ1-1
CDR3aa: SVIRTGGTEAF

v_gene: TRBV7-2
j_gene: TRBJ1-3
CDR3aa: ASSFDSGGAGNTIY

v_gene: TRBV5-1
j_gene: TRBJ2-3
CDR3aa: ASSQRSPQTDTQY

v_gene: TRBV11-2
j_gene: TRBJ2-3
CDR3aa: ASSFGSAGFPPDTQY

v_gene: TRBV20-1
j_gene: TRBJ2-7
CDR3aa: SASVSPAGSNEQY

v_gene: TRBV7-6
j_gene: TRBJ2-7
CDR3aa: ASSTLDRVDYEQY

v_gene: TRBV18
j_gene: TRBJ2-6
CDR3aa: ASSPFVSDSGANVLT

v_gene: TRBV27
j_gene: TRBJ2-3
CDR3aa: ASSIAGQSTDTQY

v_gene: TRBV7-2
j_gene: TRBJ2-3
CDR3aa: ASSRLTDTQY

v_gene: TRBV4-1
j_gene: TRBJ2-1
CDR3aa: ASSQGGGFYNEQF

v_gene: TRBV6-5
j_gene: TRBJ1-3
CDR3aa: ASSYWTGLNSGNTIY

v_gene: TRBV28
j_gene: TRBJ2-1
CDR3aa: ASSPRLAGSTMKQF

v_gene: TRBV12-3/TRBV12-4
j_gene: TRBJ2-1
CDR3aa: ASSLRLAGKSGQF

v_gene: TRBV7-2
j_gene: TRBJ2-7
CDR3aa: ASSFKTAGGNYEQY

v_gene: TRBV24-1
j_gene: TRBJ1-1
CDR3aa: ATTPRRENTEAF

v_gene: TRBV20-1
j_gene: TRBJ2-1
CDR3aa: SAFGTGVAMDEQF

v_gene: TRBV4-3
j_gene: TRBJ1-1
CDR3aa: ASSHRPTDVSEAF

v_gene: TRBV29-1
j_gene: TRBJ2-1
CDR3aa: SVIGQGDHNEQF

v_gene: TRBV24-1
j_gene: TRBJ2-5
CDR3aa: ATSDNNMGLQETQY

v_gene: TRBV20-1
j_gene: TRBJ1-5
CDR3aa: STQLNSNQPQH

v_gene: TRBV28
j_gene: TRBJ1-5
CDR3aa: ASSDRDTDQPQH

v_gene: TRBV6-5
j_gene: TRBJ2-1
CDR3aa: ASSIFGQGADNEQF

v_gene: TRBV2
j_gene: TRBJ1-1
CDR3aa: ASTRRTTEAF

v_gene: TRBV28
j_gene: TRBJ2-2
CDR3aa: ASSSGLLSTGELF

v_gene: TRBV6-2/TRBV6-3
j_gene: TRBJ2-7
CDR3aa: ASGEQGSAYEQY

v_gene: TRBV3-1
j_gene: TRBJ2-1
CDR3aa: ASSQDSGRYNEQF

v_gene: TRBV19
j_gene: TRBJ2-1
CDR3aa: ASSPLAGGLGEQF

v_gene: TRBV10-3
j_gene: TRBJ1-5
CDR3aa: AISESAGGGNQPQH

v_gene: TRBV27
j_gene: TRBJ2-7
CDR3aa: ASGHGRPSSYEQY

v_gene: TRBV6-5
j_gene: TRBJ1-2
CDR3aa: ASSLSGGAVNYGYT

v_gene: TRBV27
j_gene: TRBJ2-7
CDR3aa: ASSRGRYYEQY

v_gene: TRBV12-5
j_gene: TRBJ1-2
CDR3aa: ASGSQMTGRSPMGYT

v_gene: TRBV18
j_gene: TRBJ1-2
CDR3aa: ASSPQARTGGAYGYT

v_gene: TRBV20-1
j_gene: TRBJ2-3
CDR3aa: SAREVGGDDTQY

v_gene: TRBV3-1
j_gene: TRBJ1-1
CDR3aa: ASSHGTTPEAF

v_gene: TRBV6-1
j_gene: TRBJ2-4
CDR3aa: ASSPQGTLAKNIQY

v_gene: TRBV6-2/TRBV6-3
j_gene: TRBJ2-1
CDR3aa: ASSYQLDRGGNEQF

v_gene: TRBV20-1
j_gene: TRBJ2-3
CDR3aa: SARDFRTSGSHTDTQY

v_gene: TRBV20-1
j_gene: TRBJ2-3
CDR3aa: SARLGGGTDTQY

v_gene: TRBV11-2
j_gene: TRBJ2-3
CDR3aa: ASSLGHSSTDTQY

v_gene: TRBV7-2
j_gene: TRBJ1-5
CDR3aa: ASRPGQSTQPQH

v_gene: TRBV18
j_gene: TRBJ1-1
CDR3aa: ASSPQLFRGRNTEAF

v_gene: TRBV5-1
j_gene: TRBJ2-1
CDR3aa: ASSEGGQNNEQF

v_gene: TRBV20-1
j_gene: TRBJ1-4
CDR3aa: SAPDRAGEKLF